This is a list of T cell receptor beta chains from one sample in a study of EBV T-cell therapy then PD-1 blockade in nasopharyngeal carcinoma. Only in-frame clones appear in the TCRdb table, and some are missing; sequencing was by immunoSEQ multiplex PCR. The table includes 15,000 to 20,000 clones, 65% to 85% detected once. For these TCRs, the target antigens are not known. The input for sequencing was CD8+ T cells from blood, taken at day 0 from a patient whose treatment included autologous EBV-specific T cells and nivolumab. All receptors derive from a middle-aged man with nasopharyngeal carcinoma. Both conserved end residues are trimmed from each CDR3. D genes are given only for firm matches. The listing skips clone size in some rows; elsewhere it reads once, few, many or a size class.

TRBJ1-1 once TRBV5-1 TRBD1 ASSLTRGWGTEAF
TRBJ1-2 once TRBV5-4 TRBD1 ASSWTGGSGYT
TRBJ1-5 medium-sized TRBV19 NA ASSMAYYGNQPQH
TRBJ2-7 NA TRBV7-6 NA ASSPGPNYEQY
TRBJ1-6 NA TRBV4-1 NA ASSQVGGRAHYNSPLH
TRBJ2-5 NA TRBV5-6 TRBD2 ASSLEYGAGGRAQY
TRBJ2-2 NA TRBV19 NA ASSYKGTGELF
TRBJ2-6 NA TRBV7-6 NA ASSLLNAPGLGSPSGANVLT
TRBJ2-7 NA TRBV27 NA ASSPGPTGYEQY
TRBJ1-5 NA TRBV27 NA ASSYSRGAAQPQH
TRBJ2-5 NA TRBV7-9 TRBD2 ASSPGTSDETQY
TRBJ1-2 NA TRBV7-9 NA ASSLEGRGRANYGYT
TRBJ2-1 NA TRBV29-1 TRBD2 SARGLAGGRRRDEQF
TRBJ2-1 few TRBV6-4 NA ASSDSGGGGAYEQF
TRBJ2-1 NA TRBV2 NA ASTTEGQGPYNEQF
TRBJ2-1 NA TRBV7-6 NA ASSFSPTGYNEQF
TRBJ1-2 NA TRBV2 NA ASSEGGYGYT
TRBJ2-7 NA TRBV27 NA ASRDGGSHEQY